These 32 T cell receptor beta chains share one sample of origin, sequenced in a study of blood T cells in healthy people across ages. Using a J-beta primer mix together with a sample-barcoded 5' primer, a second PCR was run for about 7 to 12 cycles. One entry per CDR3 protein results from TCRdb running MiXCR on the 5' RACE reads. The sample holds approximately 780,000 distinct CDR3 sequences, roughly 24% seen once. These records were also assigned to another study, of T cells of mothers and their children.

The material sequenced was blood. The receptors stem from a boy younger than 18 in good health.

This chain uses TRBV5-1 with TRBJ2-1; D ambiguous. The CDR3 is 13 amino acids. The germline V gene has CDR1 SGHRS and CDR2 YFSETQ. Trimming cost V 2 bases and J 5 bases, with 8 bases left between them. In nucleotides, the CDR3 is TGCGCCAGCAGCTTTCAAGTGAACAATGAGCAGTTCTTC. Translation gives CASSFQVNNEQFF.

This clonotype turned up a few times. This chain links TRBV4-1 with TRBJ2-1; a weak D match, TRBD2 (6 bases). Trimming shortened V by 7 bases and J by 9 bases, and 16 bases separated the two germline ends. Germline V gene data show CDR1 as MGHRA and CDR2 as YSYEKL. The CDR3 contains 13 residues. The CDR3 nucleotides are TGCGCCAGCACGGGAGACGGGACCCCTGAGCAGTTCTTC. Protein sequence: CASTGDGTPEQFF.

V usage is TRBV29-1 and J usage is TRBJ1-4, with a weak D call TRBD1 (6 bases). The CDR3 is 13 residues long. The germline V gene has CDR1 SQVTM and CDR2 ANQGSEA. Between the trimmed V and J ends, which lost 7 bases and 5 bases, there was a span of 14 bases. The CDR3 spells CSAAGADNEKLFF. The CDR3 DNA sequence: TGCAGCGCCGCAGGGGCGGACAATGAAAAACTGTTTTTT.

This clonotype was detected only a few times. The chain has TRBV12-3 or TRBV12-4 and TRBJ2-1, with D perhaps being TRBD1 or TRBD2 (5 bases each). This CDR3 comprises 17 residues. V lost 5 bases and J 0 bases, leaving 17 bases between the germline ends. The CDR3 loop is CASSPGPVMSSYNEQFF. The CDR3 region has the DNA TGTGCCAGCAGTCCGGGACCGGTAATGAGCTCCTACAATGAGCAGTTCTTC.

With regard to this clonotype: The conserved closing phenylalanine or tryptophan is absent in this CDR3, likely reflecting a read error. The rearrangement joins TRBV4-1 to TRBJ1-2, with D unresolved. Trimming removed 3 bases at V and 5 bases at J, with 13 bases between. Germline V gene data show CDR1 as MGHRA and CDR2 as YSYEKL. CDR3 length equals 14 residues. The DNA for the CDR3 is TGCGCCAGCAGCCACTTAAAGGACCCGTATGGCTACACCCTC. It translates to CASSHLKDPYGYTL.

This clonotype was detected only once. The chain is built from TRBV6-5 and TRBJ2-1; the D gene is possibly TRBD1 (5 bases). The CDR3 sequence is 13 residues long. The ends were cut back, 2 bases at V and 7 bases at J, with 9 bases in the middle. Germline-derived CDR1 and CDR2 are MNHEY and SVGAGI. CDR3 protein: CASSYGSGNEQFF. The CDR3 region has the DNA TGTGCCAGCAGTTACGGGTCAGGGAATGAGCAGTTCTTC.

V and J are TRBV24-1 and TRBJ2-5; weak D call: TRBD1 (5 bases). This CDR3 region has 13 residues. V dropped 9 bases and J dropped 1 base, with 11 bases sitting between them. Germline assignment: CDR1 KGHDR and CDR2 SFDVKD. CDR3 bases: TGTGCCACCGCCAAAGGGGCCCAAGAGACCCAGTACTTC. Encoded protein: CATAKGAQETQYF.

As regards this clonotype: The junction shows a germline mismatch at one end, possibly a read error. V gene TRBV28 combines with J gene TRBJ2-5; possible D gene TRBD2, 7 bases. The CDR3 is 15 residues long. Germline V CDR1 and CDR2: MDHEN, SYDVKM. The CDR3 sequence is CASSPPPGGQEAQYF. The CDR3 nucleotides are TGTGCCAGCAGTCCCCCCCCGGGGGGCCAAGAGGCCCAGTACTTC. Full variable domain (missing parts from reference TRBV28 and TRBJ2-5): DVKVTQSSRYLVKRTGEKVFLECVQDMDHENMFWYRQDPGLGLRLIYFSYDVKMKEKGDIPEGYSVSREKKERFSLILESASTNQTSMYLCASSPPPGGQEAQYFGPGTRLLVL.

CDR3 loop: CASSPSPSGAYEQYF. The CDR3, as DNA: TGTGCCAGCAGCCCCTCCCCTTCTGGCGCCTACGAGCAGTACTTC. This sequence joins TRBV13 and TRBJ2-7; no clear D. In germline, CDR1 is PRHDT, CDR2 FYEKMQ (reference sequence). The CDR3 has 15 residues. With 5 bases removed from V and 2 bases from J, the gap between germline ends came to 16 bases.

V and J are TRBV29-1 and TRBJ2-5, with 12 positions matching TRBD1. Germline CDR1 is SQVTM and CDR2 is ANQGSEA. J lost 4 bases, V lost 6 bases, and 6 bases had no gene match. This CDR3 has 14 residues. Written as DNA, the CDR3 is TGCAGCGTGGGGGGACAGGGGGCAACAGAGACCCAGTACTTC. It yields the protein CSVGGQGATETQYF.

This clonotype was seen more than once but under ten times. The rearrangement uses TRBV20-1 and TRBJ2-5; 9 bases fit TRBD1. The DNA end is more similar to TRBJ2-7, so the J call may be wrong. Looked up from germline, CDR1 is DFQATT and CDR2 is SNEGSKA (reference sequence). This CDR3 has 15 amino acids. The DNA of the CDR3 is TGCAGTGCCGGACCCCGGGACAGGGTGATCTACGAGCAGTACTTC. It specifies CSAGPRDRVIYEQYF.

Note on this clonotype: A junction end diverges from the germline sequence, so it may reflect a read error. The CDR3, as DNA: TGTGCCAGCAACTTAGATGGACAGAGATCCCAGCCCCAGCATTTT. Amino acid sequence: CASNLDGQRSQPQHF. This rearrangement joins TRBV7-2 to TRBJ1-5; tentatively, D is TRBD1 (6 bases). CDR3 size: 15 residues. CDR1 is SGHTA and CDR2 is FQGNSA in the germline V gene.

This chain connects TRBV28 to TRBJ2-5; D unresolved. Judging by the DNA end, TRBJ2-7 fits better; the J call may be wrong. The CDR3 spans 16 residues. Germline assignment: CDR1 MDHEN and CDR2 SYDVKM. The CDR3 is CASSKPDGPLGYEQYF. Here the CDR3 DNA reads TGTGCCAGCAGTAAACCGGACGGGCCTTTGGGCTACGAGCAGTACTTC.

This clonotype turned up a few times. The chain uses TRBV2 and TRBJ2-5; D call uncertain. V was clipped by 3 bases and J by 3 bases, with 8 bases between them. The CDR3 is made up of 13 amino acids. From germline, CDR1 is SNHLY and CDR2 FYNNEI. The CDR3 spells CASSDTAKETQYF. CDR3 sequence (DNA): TGTGCCAGCAGTGACACAGCCAAAGAGACCCAGTACTTC.

The V gene is TRBV11-2, the J gene TRBJ2-3, with 7 bases matching TRBD2. Germline CDR1 reads SGHAT; CDR2 reads FQNNGV. The CDR3 is made up of 16 amino acids. Losses at the gene ends were 4 bases for V and 2 bases for J; bases not matched to a gene: 9. The CDR3 loop is CASSYGGTPNTDTQYF. DNA for the CDR3: TGTGCCAGCAGCTACGGGGGGACTCCGAACACAGATACGCAGTATTTT.

The table lists this clonotype with a few counts. The chain combines TRBV11-2 with TRBJ2-4; 7 bases agree with TRBD1. This CDR3 region has 16 residues. Per germline, CDR1 SGHAT and CDR2 FQNNGV. The J segment lost 0 bases and the V segment lost 5 bases, leaving 7 bases of the junction unmatched. DNA for the CDR3: TGTGCCAGCAGCAAGACAGGGTCCTTAGCCAAAAACATTCAGTACTTC. It codes for CASSKTGSLAKNIQYF.

The chain links TRBV4-1 to TRBJ2-7, with D perhaps TRBD1 (5 bases). V was trimmed by 0 bases and J by 8 bases, leaving 11 bases between them. CDR1 is MGHRA and CDR2 is YSYEKL in the germline V gene. CDR3 length: 13 residues. CDR3 in amino acids: CASSQEQEWQQYF. Here the CDR3 DNA reads TGCGCCAGCAGCCAAGAACAGGAATGGCAGCAGTACTTC.

This clonotype was recorded a few times. The chain links TRBV15 to TRBJ1-2; D may be TRBD1 (5 bases). This CDR3 spans 12 amino acids. V lost 4 bases to trimming and J lost 5 bases, with 8 bases between them. Germline lookup yields CDR1 LNHNV and CDR2 YYDKDF (reference sequence). CDR3 bases: TGTGCCACCAGCACGACAGATTATGGCTACACCTTC. Translation: CATSTTDYGYTF.

V is TRBV7-9 and J is TRBJ2-4; tentative D call: TRBD1 (6 bases). In germline, CDR1 is SEHNR, CDR2 FQNEAQ (reference sequence). Trimming pared 5 bases from V and 2 bases from J, leaving 16 bases between. This CDR3 contains 16 residues. The CDR3 region is CASSTRNRESKNIQYF. As DNA, the CDR3 is TGTGCCAGCAGCACCCGGAACAGGGAATCCAAAAACATTCAGTACTTC.

The J gene is TRBJ2-3, the V gene TRBV6-5; no firm D call. Germline CDR1 reads MNHEY; CDR2 reads SVGAGI. V was trimmed by 0 bases and J by 3 bases, leaving 13 bases between them. This CDR3 has 16 residues. CDR3 region: CASSYSGQTTTDTQYF. Written as DNA, the CDR3 is TGTGCCAGCAGTTACTCAGGGCAGACAACGACAGATACGCAGTATTTT.

The CDR3 spells CASTRTVRSYGYTF. CDR3 nucleotide sequence: TGTGCCAGCACCAGGACAGTAAGAAGCTATGGCTACACCTTC. The rearrangement uses TRBV6-5 and TRBJ1-2, with a tentative D call TRBD1 (6 bases). Trimming stripped 7 bases from V and 4 bases from J, with 16 bases between. This CDR3 contains 14 residues. Germline V gene data show CDR1 as MNHEY and CDR2 as SVGAGI.

This clonotype was seen more than once but under ten times. The CDR3: CASSFAPQGGAETQYF. CDR3 in DNA: TGTGCCAGCAGTTTCGCTCCTCAGGGGGGGGCTGAGACCCAGTACTTC. This chain uses TRBV27 with TRBJ2-7, with D perhaps TRBD1 or TRBD2 (7 bases each). The DNA end lines up better with TRBJ2-5; the J call may be wrong. There are 16 residues in the CDR3. Germline CDR1 MNHEY, CDR2 SMNVEV (reference sequence).

There are a few counts of this clonotype. This chain links TRBV3-1 with TRBJ1-1; D is ambiguous. The V and J ends lost 4 bases and 11 bases respectively, with 17 bases between them. The CDR3 runs to 13 residues. Germline-derived CDR1 and CDR2 are LGHDT and YNNKEL (reference sequence). This chain's CDR3 is CASSPSKVRNAFF. Here the CDR3 DNA reads TGTGCCAGCAGCCCCTCCAAAGTCAGAAACGCTTTCTTT.

The chain carries TRBV2 and TRBJ2-4; TRBD2 matches 13 bases. The ends lost 5 bases at V and 8 bases at J; junction bases unmatched: 6. Germline V gene sequence: CDR1 SNHLY, CDR2 FYNNEI. The length of the CDR3 is 15 residues. The CDR3, as DNA: TGTGCCAGCAGTAAACTAGCGGGGGGGCCAGACATTCAGTACTTC. Translating it yields CASSKLAGGPDIQYF.

The CDR3 protein is CASSITGAGETQYF. The CDR3 DNA sequence: TGTGCCAGTAGTATTACGGGGGCTGGAGAGACCCAGTACTTC. This rearrangement joins TRBV19 to TRBJ2-1, with D possibly called TRBD1 or TRBD2 (6 bases each). The tail of the sequence fits TRBJ2-5 better, so the J call may be wrong. The CDR3 totals 14 residues. CDR1 LNHDA and CDR2 SQIVND come from the germline V gene (reference sequence).

This chain uses TRBV5-1 with TRBJ2-7; D is ambiguous. Trimming left V 1 base short and J 0 bases short, with 14 bases between. Germline V gene sequence: CDR1 SGHRS, CDR2 YFSETQ. CDR3 length: 16 amino acids. The CDR3 sequence: CASSLTGFPNSYEQYF. The CDR3 DNA reads as TGCGCCAGCAGCTTGACGGGTTTCCCTAACTCCTACGAGCAGTACTTC.

The gene calls are TRBV18 and TRBJ2-7, with D possibly TRBD2 on 5 matching bases. Trimming took 3 bases from V and 4 from J, leaving 10 bases between them. The CDR3 totals 13 residues. Germline V gene data show CDR1 as KGHSH and CDR2 as LQKENI. DNA for the CDR3: TGTGCCAGCTCACCCGGGAACCAATACGAGCAGTACTTC. Its translation is CASSPGNQYEQYF.

The chain couples TRBV20-1 to TRBJ2-4; D is perhaps TRBD1 (6 bases). This CDR3 region has 15 residues. CDR1 and CDR2 (germline): DFQATT, SNEGSKA (reference sequence). V shed 0 bases and J shed 8 bases, with 17 bases lying between them. The CDR3 sequence is CSARDPTRGRDIQYF. The CDR3 region has the DNA TGCAGTGCTAGAGATCCCACCAGGGGTAGGGACATTCAGTACTTC.

The gene calls are TRBV12-3 or TRBV12-4 and TRBJ2-3; D call uncertain. Trimming shortened V by 2 bases and J by 3 bases, and 9 bases separated the two germline ends. This CDR3 contains 14 residues. In DNA, the CDR3 is TGTGCCAGCAGTTTATTCTCTATTACAGATACGCAGTATTTT. It is translated as CASSLFSITDTQYF.

The chain is built from TRBV6-6 and TRBJ1-1; D perhaps matches TRBD1 (6 bases). Germline V CDR1 and CDR2: MNHNY, SVGAGI (reference sequence). Trimming pared 8 bases from V and 4 bases from J, leaving 17 bases between. CDR3 length: 14 amino acids. The CDR3 nucleotides are TGTGCCAGCCACCGAGGAGGGGGGAGCACTGAAGCTTTCTTT. It is translated as CASHRGGGSTEAFF.

The chain joins TRBV10-1 to TRBJ2-1; D unclear. V was trimmed by 0 bases and J by 9 bases, leaving 18 bases between them. This CDR3 is 16 amino acids long. CDR1 and CDR2 (germline): WNHNN, SYGVQD (reference sequence). The CDR3 region is CASSESDRRGYVEQFF. The CDR3 DNA reads TGCGCCAGCAGTGAGTCGGACCGCAGAGGATACGTTGAGCAGTTCTTC.

This clonotype was picked up a small number of times. J is TRBJ2-2 and V is TRBV6-5; TRBD1 might be the D (6 bases). The CDR3 sequence is 13 residues long. CDR1 is MNHEY, CDR2 SVGAGI, per germline. Trimming cost V 5 bases and J 7 bases, with 11 bases left between them. The CDR3 DNA reads TGTGCCAGCAGTCACAGGGTAATCGGGGAGCTGTTTTTT. Translated: CASSHRVIGELFF.